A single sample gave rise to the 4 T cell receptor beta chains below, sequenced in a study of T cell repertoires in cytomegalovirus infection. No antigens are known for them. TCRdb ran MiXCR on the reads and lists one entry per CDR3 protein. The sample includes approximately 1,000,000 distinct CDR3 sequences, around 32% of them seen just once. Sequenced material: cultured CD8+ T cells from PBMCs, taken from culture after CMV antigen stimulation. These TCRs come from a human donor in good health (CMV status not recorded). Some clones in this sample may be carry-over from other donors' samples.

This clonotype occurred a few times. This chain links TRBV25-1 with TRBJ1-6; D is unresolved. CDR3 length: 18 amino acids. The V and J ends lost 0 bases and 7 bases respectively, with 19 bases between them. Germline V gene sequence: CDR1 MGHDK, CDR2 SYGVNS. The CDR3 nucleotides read TGTGCCAGCAGTGAATATTACATGCTGGCCGGATCGAATTCACCCCTCCACTTT. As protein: CASSEYYMLAGSNSPLHF.

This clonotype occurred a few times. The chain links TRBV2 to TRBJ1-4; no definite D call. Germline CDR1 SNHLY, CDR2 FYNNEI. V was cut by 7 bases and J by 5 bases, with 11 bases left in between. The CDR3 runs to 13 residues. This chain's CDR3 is CASTEGWNEKLFF. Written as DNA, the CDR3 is TGTGCCAGCACCGAAGGATGGAATGAAAAACTGTTTTTT. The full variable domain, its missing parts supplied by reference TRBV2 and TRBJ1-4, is EPEVTQTPSHQVTQMGQEVILRCVPISNHLYFYWYRQILGQKVEFLVSFYNNEISEKSEIFDDQFSVERPDGSNFTLKIRSTKLEDSAMYFCASTEGWNEKLFFGSGTQLSVL.

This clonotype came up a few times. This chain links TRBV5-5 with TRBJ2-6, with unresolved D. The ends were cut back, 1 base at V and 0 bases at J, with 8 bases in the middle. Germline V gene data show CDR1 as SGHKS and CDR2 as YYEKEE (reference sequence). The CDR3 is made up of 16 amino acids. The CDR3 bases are TGTGCCAGCAGCTTGTATGCAGTCTCTGGGGCCAACGTCCTGACTTTC. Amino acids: CASSLYAVSGANVLTF.

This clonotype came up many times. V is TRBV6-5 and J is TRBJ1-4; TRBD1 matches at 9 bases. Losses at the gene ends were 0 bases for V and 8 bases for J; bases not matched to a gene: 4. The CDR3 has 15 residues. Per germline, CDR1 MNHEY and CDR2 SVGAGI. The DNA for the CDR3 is TGTGCCAGCAGTTACTCCGGGACAGGGCGGGAAAAACTGTTTTTT. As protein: CASSYSGTGREKLFF.